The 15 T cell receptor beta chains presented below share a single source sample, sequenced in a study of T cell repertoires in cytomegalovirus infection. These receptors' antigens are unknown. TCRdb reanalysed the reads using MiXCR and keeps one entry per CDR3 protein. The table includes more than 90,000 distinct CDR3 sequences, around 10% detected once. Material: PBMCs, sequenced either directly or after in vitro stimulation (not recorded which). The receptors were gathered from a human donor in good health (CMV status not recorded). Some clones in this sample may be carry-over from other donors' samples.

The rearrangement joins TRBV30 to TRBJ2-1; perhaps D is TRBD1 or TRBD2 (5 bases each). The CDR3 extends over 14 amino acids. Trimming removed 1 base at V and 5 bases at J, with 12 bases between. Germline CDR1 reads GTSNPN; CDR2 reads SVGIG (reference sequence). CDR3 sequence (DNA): TGTGCCTGGAGTGCCGGGACGATCAACAATGAGCAGTTCTTC. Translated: CAWSAGTINNEQFF. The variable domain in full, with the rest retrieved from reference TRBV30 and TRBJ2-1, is SQTIHQWPATLVQPVGSPLSLECTVEGTSNPNLYWYRQAAGRGLQLLFYSVGIGQISSEVPQNLSASRPQDRQFILSSKKLLLSDSGFYLCAWSAGTINNEQFFGPGTRLTVL.

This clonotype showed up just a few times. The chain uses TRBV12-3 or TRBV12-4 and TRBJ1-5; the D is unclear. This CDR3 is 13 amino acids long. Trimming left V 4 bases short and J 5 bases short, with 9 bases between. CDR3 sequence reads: CASSSNLDQPQHF. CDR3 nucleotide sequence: TGTGCCAGCAGTTCCAACCTGGATCAGCCCCAGCATTTT.

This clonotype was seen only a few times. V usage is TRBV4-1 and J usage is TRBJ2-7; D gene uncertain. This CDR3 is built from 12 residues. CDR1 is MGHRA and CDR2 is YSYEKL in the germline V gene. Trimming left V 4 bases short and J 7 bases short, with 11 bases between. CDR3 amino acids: CASSPTAREQYF. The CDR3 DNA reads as TGCGCCAGCAGCCCCACGGCGCGGGAGCAGTACTTC.

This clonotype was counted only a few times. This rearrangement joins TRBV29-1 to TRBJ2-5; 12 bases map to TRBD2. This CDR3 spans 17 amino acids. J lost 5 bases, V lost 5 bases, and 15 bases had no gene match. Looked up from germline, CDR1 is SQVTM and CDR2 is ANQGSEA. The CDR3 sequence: CSVSGLAGTSLVETQYF. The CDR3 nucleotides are TGCAGCGTTAGCGGACTAGCGGGAACCTCCTTGGTGGAGACCCAGTACTTC.

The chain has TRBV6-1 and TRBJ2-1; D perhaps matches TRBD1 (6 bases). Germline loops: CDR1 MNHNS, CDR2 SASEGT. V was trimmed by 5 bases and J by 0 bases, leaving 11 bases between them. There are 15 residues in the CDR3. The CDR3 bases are TGTGCCAGCAGTACCGGACAGTCCTCCTACAATGAGCAGTTCTTC. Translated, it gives CASSTGQSSYNEQFF.

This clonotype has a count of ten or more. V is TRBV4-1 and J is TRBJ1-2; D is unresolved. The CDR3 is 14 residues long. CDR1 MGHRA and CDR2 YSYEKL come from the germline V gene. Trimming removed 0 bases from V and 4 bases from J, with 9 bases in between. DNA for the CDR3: TGCGCCAGCAGCCAAGATTCCGGATTCTATGGCTACACCTTC. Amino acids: CASSQDSGFYGYTF.

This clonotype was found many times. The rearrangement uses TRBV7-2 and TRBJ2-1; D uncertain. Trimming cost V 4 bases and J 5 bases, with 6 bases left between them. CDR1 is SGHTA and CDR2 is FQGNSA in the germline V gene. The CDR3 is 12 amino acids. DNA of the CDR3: TGTGCCAGCAGCTCGCCCAACAATGAGCAGTTCTTC. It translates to CASSSPNNEQFF.

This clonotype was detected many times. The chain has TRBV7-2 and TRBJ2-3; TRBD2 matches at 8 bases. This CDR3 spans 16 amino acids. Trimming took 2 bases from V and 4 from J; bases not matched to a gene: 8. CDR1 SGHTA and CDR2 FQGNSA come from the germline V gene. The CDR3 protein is CASSLIIAGLPDTQYF. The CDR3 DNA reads TGTGCCAGCAGCTTAATAATAGCGGGACTCCCAGATACGCAGTATTTT.

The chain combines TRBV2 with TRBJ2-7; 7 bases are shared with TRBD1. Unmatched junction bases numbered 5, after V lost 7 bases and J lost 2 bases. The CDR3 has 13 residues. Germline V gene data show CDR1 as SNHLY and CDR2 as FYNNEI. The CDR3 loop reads CASTPGTAYEQYF. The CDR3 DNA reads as TGTGCCAGCACCCCCGGGACAGCCTACGAGCAGTACTTC.

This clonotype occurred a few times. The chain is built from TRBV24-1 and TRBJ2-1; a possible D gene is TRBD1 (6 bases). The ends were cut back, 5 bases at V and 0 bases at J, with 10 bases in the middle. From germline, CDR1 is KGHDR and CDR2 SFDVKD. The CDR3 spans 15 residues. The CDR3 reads CATSAQGSSYNEQFF. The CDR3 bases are TGTGCCACCAGTGCACAGGGAAGCTCCTACAATGAGCAGTTCTTC.

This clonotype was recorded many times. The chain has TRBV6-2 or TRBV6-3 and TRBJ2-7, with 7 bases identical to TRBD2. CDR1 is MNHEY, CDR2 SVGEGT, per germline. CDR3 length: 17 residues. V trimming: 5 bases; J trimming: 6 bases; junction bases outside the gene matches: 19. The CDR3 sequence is CASSIVLGREYLSEQYV. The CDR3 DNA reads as TGTGCCAGCAGTATTGTCTTGGGGCGGGAGTATCTCTCCGAGCAGTACGTC.

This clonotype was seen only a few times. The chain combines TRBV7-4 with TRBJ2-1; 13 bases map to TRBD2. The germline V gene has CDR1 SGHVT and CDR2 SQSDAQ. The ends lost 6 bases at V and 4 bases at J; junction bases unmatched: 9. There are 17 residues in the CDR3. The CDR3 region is CASRRNLGLAGYNEQFF. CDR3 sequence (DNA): TGTGCCAGCAGACGGAACCTGGGACTAGCGGGATACAATGAGCAGTTCTTC.

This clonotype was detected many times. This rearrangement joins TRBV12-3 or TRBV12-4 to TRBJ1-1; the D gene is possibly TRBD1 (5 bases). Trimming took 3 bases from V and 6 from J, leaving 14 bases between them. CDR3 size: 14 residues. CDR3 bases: TGTGCCAGCAGTTTTGGGCAGGGTAGGTCTGAAGCTTTCTTT. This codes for CASSFGQGRSEAFF.

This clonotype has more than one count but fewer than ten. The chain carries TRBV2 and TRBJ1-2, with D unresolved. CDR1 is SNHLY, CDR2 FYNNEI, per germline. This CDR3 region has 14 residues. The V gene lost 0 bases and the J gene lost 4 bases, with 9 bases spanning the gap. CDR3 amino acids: CASSEAENTYGYTF. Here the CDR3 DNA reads TGTGCCAGCAGTGAAGCCGAAAACACCTATGGCTACACCTTC.

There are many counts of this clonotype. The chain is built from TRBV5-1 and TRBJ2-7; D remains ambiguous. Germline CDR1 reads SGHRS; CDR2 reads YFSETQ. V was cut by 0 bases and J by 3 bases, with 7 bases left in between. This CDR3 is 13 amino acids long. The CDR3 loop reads CASSLDVYYEQYF. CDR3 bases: TGCGCCAGCAGCTTGGATGTTTACTACGAGCAGTACTTC. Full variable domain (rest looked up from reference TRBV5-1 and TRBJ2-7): KAGVTQTPRYLIKTRGQQVTLSCSPISGHRSVSWYQQTPGQGLQFLFEYFSETQRNKGNFPGRFSGRQFSNSRSEMNVSTLELGDSALYLCASSLDVYYEQYFGPGTRLTVT.